This TCR beta chain was sequenced for a study of shared clonotypes between healthy human individuals. Libraries were prepared by immunoSEQ multiplex PCR; TCRdb keeps only in-frame clonotypes and omits some of them. The sample holds some 1,400,000 clones, roughly 96% seen once. The CDR3 runs 18 residues. Trimming shortened V by 4 bases and J by 0 bases, and 17 bases separated the two germline ends. Germline CDR1 and CDR2: SGHTS and YDEGEE. Findings of the study overall: It was the non-shared clonotypes that had lower generation probabilities than clonotypes shared by all four donors.

A CD45RA-negative memory subset and a CD45RA+ naive subset were separated from the CD4+ cells. About this clone itself: Its antigen is not known.

V usage is TRBV5-8 and J usage is TRBJ2-6, with D possibly called TRBD1 or TRBD2 (5 bases each). The clonotype was recovered from a man aged 30 to 45 in good health. Sequences were obtained from naive CD4+ T cells sorted from blood. Documented subset: CD45RA+ positively selected. The CDR3 DNA follows: TGTGCCAGCAGCCAAACAGGAGGACCTAGCTCTGGGGCCAACGTCCTGACTTTC. Its translation: CASSQTGGPSSGANVLTF.